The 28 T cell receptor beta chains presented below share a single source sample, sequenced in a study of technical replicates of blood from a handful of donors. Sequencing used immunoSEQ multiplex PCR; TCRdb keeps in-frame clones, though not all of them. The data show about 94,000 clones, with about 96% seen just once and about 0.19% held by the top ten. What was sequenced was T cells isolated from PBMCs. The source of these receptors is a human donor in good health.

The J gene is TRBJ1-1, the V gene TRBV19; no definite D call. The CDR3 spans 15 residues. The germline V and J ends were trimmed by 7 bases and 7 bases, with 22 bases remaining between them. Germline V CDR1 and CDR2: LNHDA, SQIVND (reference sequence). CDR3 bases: TGTGCCAGTACAGGCCATCAGGTCATGGGTAGTGAAGCTTTCTTT. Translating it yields CASTGHQVMGSEAFF.

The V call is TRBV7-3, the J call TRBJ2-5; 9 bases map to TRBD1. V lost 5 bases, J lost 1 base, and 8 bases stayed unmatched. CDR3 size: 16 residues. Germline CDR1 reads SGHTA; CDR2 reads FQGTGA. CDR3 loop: CASSPMDRGPQETQYF. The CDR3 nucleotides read TGTGCCAGCAGCCCCATGGACAGGGGACCCCAAGAGACCCAGTACTTC.

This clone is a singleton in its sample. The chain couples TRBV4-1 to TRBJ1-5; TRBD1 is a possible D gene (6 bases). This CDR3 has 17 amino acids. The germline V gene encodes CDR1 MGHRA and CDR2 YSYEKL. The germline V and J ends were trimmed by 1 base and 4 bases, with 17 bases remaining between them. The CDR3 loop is CASSQVPSRGLNQPQHF. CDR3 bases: TGCGCCAGCAGCCAAGTCCCTAGCAGGGGCCTAAATCAGCCCCAGCATTTT.

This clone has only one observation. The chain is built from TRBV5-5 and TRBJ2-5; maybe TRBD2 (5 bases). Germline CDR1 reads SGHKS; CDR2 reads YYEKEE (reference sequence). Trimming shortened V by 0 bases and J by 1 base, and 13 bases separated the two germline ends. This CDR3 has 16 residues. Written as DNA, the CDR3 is TGTGCCAGCAGCTTGGGTCGAGGGAGAATCCAAGAGACCCAGTACTTC. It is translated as CASSLGRGRIQETQYF.

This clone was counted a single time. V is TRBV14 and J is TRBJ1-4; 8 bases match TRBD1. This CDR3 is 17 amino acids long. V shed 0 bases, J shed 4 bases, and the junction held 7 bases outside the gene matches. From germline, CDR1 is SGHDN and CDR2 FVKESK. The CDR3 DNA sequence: TGTGCCAGCAGCCAAGACCTCCGGACAGGGCTTAATGAAAAACTGTTTTTT. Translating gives CASSQDLRTGLNEKLFF. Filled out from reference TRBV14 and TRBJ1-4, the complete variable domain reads EAGVTQFPSHSVIEKGQTVTLRCDPISGHDNLYWYRRVMGKEIKFLLHFVKESKQDESGMPNNRFLAERTGGTYSTLKVQPAELEDSGVYFCASSQDLRTGLNEKLFFGSGTQLSVL.

In nucleotides, the CDR3 is TGTGCCAGCAGCCGCCCCGACAGGGTAACAGGCAATGAGCAGTTCTTC. This gives the protein CASSRPDRVTGNEQFF. The chain joins TRBV5-4 to TRBJ2-1; TRBD1 matches 7 bases. This CDR3 contains 16 residues. Germline CDR1 SGHNT, CDR2 YYREEE (reference sequence). V gave up 4 bases and J gave up 6 bases; unmatched junction bases: 13.

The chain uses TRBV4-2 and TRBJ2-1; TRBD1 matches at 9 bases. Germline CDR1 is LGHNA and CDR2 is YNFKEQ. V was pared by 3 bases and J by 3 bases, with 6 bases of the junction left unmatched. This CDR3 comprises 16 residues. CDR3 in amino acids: CASSQETGGFYNEQFF. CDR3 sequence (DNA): TGTGCCAGCAGCCAGGAGACAGGGGGGTTCTACAATGAGCAGTTCTTC.

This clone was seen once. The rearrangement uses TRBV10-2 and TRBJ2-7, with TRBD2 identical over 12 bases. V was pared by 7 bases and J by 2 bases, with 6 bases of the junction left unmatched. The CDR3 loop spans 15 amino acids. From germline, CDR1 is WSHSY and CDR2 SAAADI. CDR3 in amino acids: CASTATSGGTYEQYF. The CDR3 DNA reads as TGCGCCAGCACCGCGACTAGCGGGGGAACCTACGAGCAGTACTTC.

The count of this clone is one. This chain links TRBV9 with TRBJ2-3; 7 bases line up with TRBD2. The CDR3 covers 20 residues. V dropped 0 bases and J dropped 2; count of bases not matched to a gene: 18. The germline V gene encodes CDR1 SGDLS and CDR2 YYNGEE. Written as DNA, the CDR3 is TGTGCCAGCAGCGTAGATGGAGACCCCTATGGGGGGGGGACCACAGATACGCAGTATTTT. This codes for CASSVDGDPYGGGTTDTQYF.

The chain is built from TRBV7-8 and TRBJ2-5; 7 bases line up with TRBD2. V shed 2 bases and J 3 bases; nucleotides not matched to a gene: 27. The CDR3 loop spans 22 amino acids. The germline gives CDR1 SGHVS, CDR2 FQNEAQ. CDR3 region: CASSLFGRQGTLFRDVKETQYF. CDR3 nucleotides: TGTGCCAGCAGCTTATTCGGGAGGCAGGGAACGCTATTCCGGGACGTTAAAGAGACCCAGTACTTC.

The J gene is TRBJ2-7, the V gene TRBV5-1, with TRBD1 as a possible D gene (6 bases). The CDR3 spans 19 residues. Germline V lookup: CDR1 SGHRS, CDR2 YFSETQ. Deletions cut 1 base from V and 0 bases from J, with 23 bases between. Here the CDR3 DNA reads TGCGCCAGCAGCTTGACAGGGTTCCCTCTGTCCTCCTTCTCCTACGAGCAGTACTTC. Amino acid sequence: CASSLTGFPLSSFSYEQYF.

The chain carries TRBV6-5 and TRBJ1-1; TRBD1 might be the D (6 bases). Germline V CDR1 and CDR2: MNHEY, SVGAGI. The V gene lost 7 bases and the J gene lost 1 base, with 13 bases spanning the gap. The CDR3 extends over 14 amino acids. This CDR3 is CASKSHRANTEAFF. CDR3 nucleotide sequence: TGTGCCAGCAAAAGCCACAGGGCGAACACTGAAGCTTTCTTT.

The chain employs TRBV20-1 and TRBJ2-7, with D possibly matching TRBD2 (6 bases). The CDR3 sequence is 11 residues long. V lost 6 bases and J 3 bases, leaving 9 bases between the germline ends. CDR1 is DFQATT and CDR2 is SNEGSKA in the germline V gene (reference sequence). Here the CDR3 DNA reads TGCAGTGCGGGACTGCACTACGAGCAGTACTTC. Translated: CSAGLHYEQYF.

CDR3 bases: TGTGCCACCAGCAGAGATCTTGGGACAGGGGATCAGCCCCAGCATTTT. It is translated as CATSRDLGTGDQPQHF. The V gene is TRBV15, the J gene TRBJ1-5; TRBD1 matches at 10 bases. J gave up 5 bases and V 0 bases, and 4 bases lay outside the gene matches. The germline V gene has CDR1 LNHNV and CDR2 YYDKDF (reference sequence). The CDR3 extends over 16 amino acids.

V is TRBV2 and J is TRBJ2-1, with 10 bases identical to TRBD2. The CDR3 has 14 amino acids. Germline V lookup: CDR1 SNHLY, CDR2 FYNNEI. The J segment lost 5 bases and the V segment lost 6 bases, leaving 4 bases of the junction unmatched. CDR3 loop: CASRLGLADNEQFF. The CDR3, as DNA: TGTGCCAGCAGGCTAGGACTAGCGGACAATGAGCAGTTCTTC.

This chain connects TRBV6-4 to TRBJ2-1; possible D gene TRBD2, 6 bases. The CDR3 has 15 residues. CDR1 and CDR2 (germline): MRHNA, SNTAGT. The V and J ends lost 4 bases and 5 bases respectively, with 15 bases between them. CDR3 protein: CASSVGGNGHNEQFF. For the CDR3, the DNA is TGTGCCAGCAGTGTAGGCGGGAATGGACACAATGAGCAGTTCTTC.

CDR3 protein: CASSSVAGGITDTQYF. The CDR3 DNA sequence: TGTGCCAGCAGCTCGGTAGCGGGGGGAATCACAGATACGCAGTATTTT. This rearrangement joins TRBV5-4 to TRBJ2-3; TRBD2 matches 10 bases. The germline CDR1 and CDR2 sequences are SGHNT and YYREEE (reference sequence). The CDR3 spans 16 residues. Germline trimming cut 3 bases from V and 2 bases from J; bases unmatched to any gene: 6.

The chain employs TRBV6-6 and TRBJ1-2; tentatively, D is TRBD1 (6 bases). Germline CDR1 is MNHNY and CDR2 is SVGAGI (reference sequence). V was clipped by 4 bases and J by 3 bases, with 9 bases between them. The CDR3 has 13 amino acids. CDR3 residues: CASSSDRYYGYTF. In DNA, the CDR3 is TGTGCCAGCAGTTCCGACAGGTACTATGGCTACACCTTC.

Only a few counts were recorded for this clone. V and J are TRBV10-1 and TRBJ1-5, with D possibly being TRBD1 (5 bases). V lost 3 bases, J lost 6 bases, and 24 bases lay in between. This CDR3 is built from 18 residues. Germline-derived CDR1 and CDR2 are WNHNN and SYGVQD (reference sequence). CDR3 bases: TGCGCCAGCAGTGAACCTGGGGGGTCGGGGGAAATGGGTCAGCCCCAGCATTTT. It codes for CASSEPGGSGEMGQPQHF.

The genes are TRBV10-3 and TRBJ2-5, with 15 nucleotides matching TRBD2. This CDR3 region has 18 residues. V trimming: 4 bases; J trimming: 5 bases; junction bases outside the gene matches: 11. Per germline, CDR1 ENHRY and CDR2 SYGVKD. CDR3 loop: CAISVGPGTSGRSETQYF. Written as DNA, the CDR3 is TGTGCCATCAGTGTTGGACCAGGGACTAGCGGGAGGAGTGAGACCCAGTACTTC.

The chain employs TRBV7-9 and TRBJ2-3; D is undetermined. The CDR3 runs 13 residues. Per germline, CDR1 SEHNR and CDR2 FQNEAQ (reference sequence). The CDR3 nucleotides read TGTGTTGAGGAGACCACCCCCACAGATACGCAGTATTTT. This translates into CVEETTPTDTQYF.

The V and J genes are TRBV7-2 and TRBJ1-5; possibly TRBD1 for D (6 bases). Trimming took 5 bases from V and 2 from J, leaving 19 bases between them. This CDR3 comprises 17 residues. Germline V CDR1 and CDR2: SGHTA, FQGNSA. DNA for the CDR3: TGTGCCAGCAGCAATAGGTTATCCCCAGGGGGCAATCAGCCCCAGCATTTT. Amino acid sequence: CASSNRLSPGGNQPQHF.

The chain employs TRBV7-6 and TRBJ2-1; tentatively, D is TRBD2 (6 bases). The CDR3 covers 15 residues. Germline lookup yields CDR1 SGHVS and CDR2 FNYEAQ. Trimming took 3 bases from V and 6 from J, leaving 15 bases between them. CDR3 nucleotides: TGTGCCAGCAGCTTCGAGGGACTCCGAACCAATGAGCAGTTCTTC. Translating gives CASSFEGLRTNEQFF.

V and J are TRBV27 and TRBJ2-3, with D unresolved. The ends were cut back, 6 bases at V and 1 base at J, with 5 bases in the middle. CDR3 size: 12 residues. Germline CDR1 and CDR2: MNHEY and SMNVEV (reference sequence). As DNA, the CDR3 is TGTGCCAGCAGACATGGCACAGATACGCAGTATTTT. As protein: CASRHGTDTQYF.

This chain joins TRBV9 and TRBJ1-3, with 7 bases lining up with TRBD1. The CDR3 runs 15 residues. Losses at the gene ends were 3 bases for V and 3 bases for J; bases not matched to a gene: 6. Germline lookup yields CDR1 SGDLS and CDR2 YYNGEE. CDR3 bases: TGTGCCAGCAGCGCCCAGACAGGGTATGGAAACACCATATATTTT. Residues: CASSAQTGYGNTIYF.

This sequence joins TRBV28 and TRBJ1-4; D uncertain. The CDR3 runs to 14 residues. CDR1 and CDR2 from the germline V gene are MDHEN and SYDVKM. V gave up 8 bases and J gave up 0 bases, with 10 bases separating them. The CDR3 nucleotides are TGTGCCAGCGCCGAGGCACCAACTAATGAAAAACTGTTTTTT. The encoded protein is CASAEAPTNEKLFF.

The CDR3 DNA is TGCGCCAGCATCGGGGAGTACAGGGCCAGTTACGAGCAGTACTTC. It encodes CASIGEYRASYEQYF. The J gene is TRBJ2-7, the V gene TRBV10-2; D is possibly TRBD1 (6 bases). The CDR3 runs 15 residues. V was trimmed by 7 bases and J by 4 bases, leaving 20 bases between them. Germline CDR1 and CDR2: WSHSY and SAAADI.

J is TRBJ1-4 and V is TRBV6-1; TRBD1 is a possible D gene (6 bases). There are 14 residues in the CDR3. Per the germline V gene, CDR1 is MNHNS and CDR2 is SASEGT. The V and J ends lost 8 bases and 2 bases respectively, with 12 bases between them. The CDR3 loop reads CASRSGDTNEKLFF. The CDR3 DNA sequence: TGTGCCAGCCGCTCAGGGGACACTAATGAAAAACTGTTTTTT.